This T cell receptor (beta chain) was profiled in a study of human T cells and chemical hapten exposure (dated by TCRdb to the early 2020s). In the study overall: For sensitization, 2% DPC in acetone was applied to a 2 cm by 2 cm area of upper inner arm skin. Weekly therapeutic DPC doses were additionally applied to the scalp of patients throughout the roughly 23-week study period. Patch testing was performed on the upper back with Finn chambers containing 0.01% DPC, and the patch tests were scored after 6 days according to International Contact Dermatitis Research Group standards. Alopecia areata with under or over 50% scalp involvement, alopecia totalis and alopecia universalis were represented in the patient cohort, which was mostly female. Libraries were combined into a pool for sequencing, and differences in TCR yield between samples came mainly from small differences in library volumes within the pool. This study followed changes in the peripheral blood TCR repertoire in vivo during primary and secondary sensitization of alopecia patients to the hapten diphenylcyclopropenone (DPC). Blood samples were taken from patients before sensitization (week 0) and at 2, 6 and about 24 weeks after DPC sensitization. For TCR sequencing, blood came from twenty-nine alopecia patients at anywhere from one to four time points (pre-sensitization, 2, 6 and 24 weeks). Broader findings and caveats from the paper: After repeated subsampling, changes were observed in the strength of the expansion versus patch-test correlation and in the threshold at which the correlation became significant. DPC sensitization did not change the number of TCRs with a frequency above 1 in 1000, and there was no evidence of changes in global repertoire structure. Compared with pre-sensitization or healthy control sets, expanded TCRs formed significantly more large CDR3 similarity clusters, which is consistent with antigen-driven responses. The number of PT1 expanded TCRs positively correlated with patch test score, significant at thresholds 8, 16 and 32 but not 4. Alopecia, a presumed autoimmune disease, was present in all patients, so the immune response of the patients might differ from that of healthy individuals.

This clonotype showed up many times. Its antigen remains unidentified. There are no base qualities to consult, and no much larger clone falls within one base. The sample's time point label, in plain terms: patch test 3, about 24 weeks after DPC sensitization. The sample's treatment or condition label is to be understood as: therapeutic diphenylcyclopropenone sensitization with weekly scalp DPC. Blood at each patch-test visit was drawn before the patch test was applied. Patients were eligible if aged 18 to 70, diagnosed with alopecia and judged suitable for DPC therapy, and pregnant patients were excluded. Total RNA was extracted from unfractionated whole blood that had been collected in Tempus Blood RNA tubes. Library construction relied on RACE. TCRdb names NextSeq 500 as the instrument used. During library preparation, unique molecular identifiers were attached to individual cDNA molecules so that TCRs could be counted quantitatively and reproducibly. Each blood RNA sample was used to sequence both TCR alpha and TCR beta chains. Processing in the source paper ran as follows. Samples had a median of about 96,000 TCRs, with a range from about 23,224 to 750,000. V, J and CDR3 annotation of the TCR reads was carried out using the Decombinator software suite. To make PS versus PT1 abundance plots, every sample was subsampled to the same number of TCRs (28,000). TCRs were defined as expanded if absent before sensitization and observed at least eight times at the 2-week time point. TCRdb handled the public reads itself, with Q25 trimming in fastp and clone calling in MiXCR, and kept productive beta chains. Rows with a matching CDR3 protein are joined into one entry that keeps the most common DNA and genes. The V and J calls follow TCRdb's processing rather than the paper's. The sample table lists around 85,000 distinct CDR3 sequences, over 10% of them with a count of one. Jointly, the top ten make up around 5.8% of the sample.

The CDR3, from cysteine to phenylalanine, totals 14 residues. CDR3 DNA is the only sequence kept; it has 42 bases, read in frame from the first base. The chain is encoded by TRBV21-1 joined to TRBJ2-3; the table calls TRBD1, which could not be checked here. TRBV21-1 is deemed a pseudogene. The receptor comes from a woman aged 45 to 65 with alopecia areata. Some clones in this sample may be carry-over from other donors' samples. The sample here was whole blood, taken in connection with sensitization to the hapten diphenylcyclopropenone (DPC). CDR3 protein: CAGRTGGRVDTQYF. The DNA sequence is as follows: TGTGCTGGCCGAACCGGGGGGCGAGTAGATACGCAGTATTTT.